This T cell receptor (beta chain) comes out of a study of cytomegalovirus exposure and HLA in healthy donors. At the level of the study: Later, an analysis reported that the approximately 120 validation repertoires had used the same platform as the 500 to 750 first-cohort repertoires. General study findings and limits: According to a subsequent analysis, TCR clusters from the first cohort were inclined to appear together in the roughly 130 validation repertoires. According to reports, the classifier identified cytomegalovirus status with high specificity and sensitivity.

Germline assignment: CDR1 SGHAT and CDR2 FQNNGV. Trimming at V came to 4 bases and at J to 5 bases, leaving 5 bases not matched to a gene. CDR3 length: 14 amino acids. The approximately 130-subject validation cohort, separate from the 666-subject first cohort, included the donors. As to this clone: The antigen remains undetermined.

The assay was immunoSEQ multiplex PCR, and TCRdb's table has in-frame clones only and misses some. Altogether 120,000 to 150,000 clones are present, 84% being singletons, with the ten largest covering 1.4%. The chain uses TRBV11-2 and TRBJ1-2; 9 bases agree with TRBD1. The TCR originated in a woman in her 30s in good health and CMV-seronegative. The sequencing input was PBMCs. Written as DNA, the CDR3 is TGTGCCAGCAGCTCATACGGGACAGGGTATGGCTACACCTTC. Residues: CASSSYGTGYGYTF.